Listed below are T cell receptor beta chains from one sample, sequenced in a study of cytomegalovirus exposure and HLA in healthy donors. Repertoires were generated with immunoSEQ multiplex PCR, while TCRdb's copy carries only in-frame clones and drops some. The table includes roughly 140,000 clones, approximately 79% detected once. The source material was PBMCs. The receptors here all came from a male donor in good health and CMV-seronegative. CDR3s include the opening cysteine and the closing phenylalanine or tryptophan. A D gene is named only where the DNA matches it firmly. The size of a clone is reported for some rows only, either as once, few or many, or as a class for expanded clones.

-	TRBV30	TRBJ2-1	-	CAWSVRGLANNEQFF	TGTGCCTGGAGTGTACGAGGTCTAGCGAACAATGAGCAGTTCTTC
-	TRBV7-9	TRBJ2-3	-	CASSSSWRGRTDTQYF	TGTGCCAGCAGCTCCAGTTGGCGGGGCCGCACAGATACGCAGTATTTT
-	TRBV7-9	TRBJ1-4	-	CASSLGGDEKLFF	TGTGCCAGCAGCTTAGGCGGAGATGAAAAACTGTTTTTT
TRBD2	TRBV9	TRBJ2-1	-	CASSVVSGMVSNEQFF	TGTGCCAGCAGCGTAGTTAGCGGGATGGTTTCCAATGAGCAGTTCTTC
TRBD1	TRBV15	TRBJ2-3	-	CATSRAGQGTDTQYF	TGTGCCACCAGCAGGGCGGGACAGGGGACAGATACGCAGTATTTT
TRBD1	TRBV7-8	TRBJ1-2	once	CASSLGAGQVTGYGYTF	TGTGCCAGCAGCTTAGGGGCTGGACAGGTGACAGGCTATGGCTACACCTTC
-	TRBV7-9	TRBJ2-7	few	CASSPTGTSYEQYF	TGTGCCAGCAGCCCGACGGGGACTTCCTACGAGCAGTACTTC
TRBD2	TRBV7-2	TRBJ2-1	-	CASSPRTGTRGDEQFF	TGTGCCAGCAGCCCTAGGACCGGGACTAGGGGGGATGAGCAGTTCTTC
TRBD1	TRBV7-8	TRBJ1-5	-	CASSLNPQGAFRNQPQHF	TGTGCCAGCAGCTTAAATCCGCAGGGGGCTTTTCGCAATCAGCCCCAGCATTTT
TRBD1	TRBV6-1	TRBJ1-5	-	CASSVTGTGNSNQPQHF	TGTGCCAGCAGTGTAACCGGGACAGGGAATAGCAATCAGCCCCAGCATTTT
TRBD1	TRBV19	TRBJ1-6	-	CASSAGTGVSPLHF	TGTGCCAGTAGCGCCGGGACAGGGGTTTCACCCCTCCACTTT
-	TRBV9	TRBJ1-4	-	CASSSGILNEKLFF	TGTGCCAGCAGCTCCGGGATCCTTAATGAAAAACTGTTTTTC
-	TRBV4-1	TRBJ1-4	-	CASSQATEVNEKLFF	TGCGCCAGCAGCCAAGCGACAGAGGTGAATGAAAAACTGTTTTTT
-	TRBV7-9	TRBJ2-3	-	CSSSRGPDRSTDTQYF	TGTTCCAGCAGCCGAGGTCCTGACAGATCCACAGATACGCAGTATTTT
-	TRBV4-3	TRBJ1-2	once	CASSQTGMRHGYTF	TGCGCCAGCAGCCAAACAGGGATGAGGCATGGCTACACCTTC
-	TRBV30	TRBJ1-2	-	CAWSTGRLNYGYTF	TGTGCCTGGAGTACCGGGAGGCTAAACTATGGCTACACCTTC
TRBD1	TRBV19	TRBJ2-7	-	CASSPQGARVEQYF	TGTGCCAGTAGCCCGCAGGGGGCCAGGGTCGAGCAGTACTTC
TRBD2	TRBV2	TRBJ2-2	-	CASRLAGVAGELFF	TGTGCCAGCAGGCTAGCGGGAGTGGCCGGGGAGCTGTTTTTT
-	TRBV7-8	TRBJ1-1	once	CASSLERAPGAEAFF	TGTGCCAGCAGCTTAGAAAGGGCCCCAGGGGCTGAAGCTTTCTTT
TRBD2	TRBV9	TRBJ2-7	-	CASSPRDYSYEQYF	TGTGCCAGCAGCCCCCGGGACTACAGCTACGAGCAGTACTTC
TRBD2	TRBV9	TRBJ2-5	few	CASSAPGLAGGTLGETQYF	TGTGCCAGCAGCGCCCCGGGACTAGCGGGGGGCACACTCGGGGAGACCCAGTACTTC
-	TRBV21-1	TRBJ2-7	-	CASSKILSGTSYEQYF	TGTGCCAGCAGCAAGATACTTAGCGGGACCTCCTACGAGCAGTACTTC
-	TRBV18	TRBJ2-1	-	CASSPGLNEQFF	TGTGCCAGCTCCCCGGGACTCAATGAGCAGTTCTTC
-	TRBV2	TRBJ1-6	once	CASSASEGNNSPLHF	TGTGCCAGCAGCGCCTCTGAGGGAAATAATTCACCCCTCCACTTT
TRBD2	TRBV11-3	TRBJ2-1	-	CATDSGGFYNEQFF	TGTGCCACCGATAGCGGGGGATTCTACAATGAGCAGTTCTTC
-	TRBV7-9	TRBJ1-4	-	CASSALQGRSEKLFF	TGTGCCAGCAGCGCGCTACAGGGCAGGAGTGAAAAACTGTTTTTT
-	TRBV23-1	TRBJ2-5	-	CASSQSRRPGQETQYF	TGCGCCAGCAGTCAATCTCGTCGTCCCGGGCAAGAGACCCAGTACTTC
TRBD1	TRBV5-4	TRBJ2-7	-	CASSPDRDSIYEQYF	TGTGCCAGCAGCCCCGACCGGGACAGCATTTACGAGCAGTACTTC
TRBD1	TRBV9	TRBJ2-3	-	CASTRGLRDTQYF	TGTGCCAGCACCAGGGGGCTTAGGGATACGCAGTATTTT
TRBD2	TRBV7-3	TRBJ2-7	-	CASSLLSAASGGEQYF	TGTGCCAGCAGCTTACTATCCGCGGCTAGCGGGGGCGAGCAGTACTTC
-	TRBV6-5	TRBJ1-1	-	CASSEAWTEAFF	TGTGCCAGCAGTGAAGCGTGGACTGAAGCTTTCTTT
-	TRBV5-4	TRBJ1-2	-	CASSPQAGEVYGYTF	TGTGCCAGCAGCCCCCAGGCCGGGGAGGTCTATGGCTACACCTTC
TRBD1	TRBV18	TRBJ1-1	-	CASSQGTGMNTEAFF	TGTGCCAGCTCGCAGGGGACAGGGATGAACACTGAAGCTTTCTTT
-	TRBV7-9	TRBJ1-1	-	CASSDHQGMGRTEAFF	TGTGCCAGCAGCGATCATCAGGGGATGGGGCGAACTGAAGCTTTCTTT
-	TRBV7-9	TRBJ1-4	once	CSSSLAYGVSEKLFF	TGTTCCAGCAGCTTAGCTTACGGAGTATCTGAAAAACTGTTTTTT
-	TRBV11-2	TRBJ2-5	-	CASSSGLKRETQYF	TGTGCCAGCAGCTCCGGACTCAAGAGAGAGACCCAGTACTTC
TRBD2	TRBV5-1	TRBJ2-1	once	CASNQRGPYNEQFF	TGCGCCAGCAACCAGCGGGGACCCTACAATGAGCAGTTCTTC
-	TRBV5-4	TRBJ2-3	-	CASSSTDTQYF	TGTGCCAGCAGCTCAACAGATACGCAGTATTTT
-	TRBV14	TRBJ2-4	-	CASSDPGHKNIQYF	TGTGCCAGCAGCGACCCGGGACACAAAAACATTCAGTACTTC
-	TRBV7-9	TRBJ2-7	-	CASSWGGDINEQYF	TGTGCCAGCAGCTGGGGAGGGGACATCAACGAGCAGTACTTC